The 13 T cell receptor beta chains in this list originate from one sample, sequenced in a study of Tregs in tolerant kidney transplant recipients. Produced via immunoSEQ multiplex PCR; TCRdb's table is partial and in-frame only. The table records more than 90,000 clones, around 91% of them present only once. Sequencing used CD4+ T cells from blood. The origin of the receptors is a human donor in good health.

The CDR3 region has the DNA TGTGCCAGCACAAGCAGGACCATGGGCACCGGGGAGCTGTTTTTT. This encodes CASTSRTMGTGELFF. The V gene is TRBV2, the J gene TRBJ2-2, with D unresolved. The CDR3 has 15 amino acids. In germline, CDR1 is SNHLY, CDR2 FYNNEI. Deletions cut 7 bases from V and 4 bases from J, with 16 bases between.

This clone occurred once. The gene calls are TRBV18 and TRBJ2-1, with D maybe TRBD2 (5 bases). This CDR3 contains 15 residues. Germline V lookup: CDR1 KGHSH, CDR2 LQKENI. V was pared by 1 base and J by 8 bases, with 15 bases between. CDR3 DNA sequence: TGTGCCAGCTCACCACTCCGGACTCCCGGAGATGAGCAGTTCTTC. Encoded protein: CASSPLRTPGDEQFF. The entire variable domain, with the rest obtained from reference TRBV18 and TRBJ2-1, is as follows: NAGVMQNPRHLVRRRGQEARLRCSPMKGHSHVYWYRQLPEEGLKFMVYLQKENIIDESGMPKERFSAEFPKEGPSILRIQQVVRGDSAAYFCASSPLRTPGDEQFFGPGTRLTVL.

The V and J genes are TRBV5-1 and TRBJ1-4; 9 bases are shared with TRBD1. Germline CDR1 is SGHRS and CDR2 is YFSETQ. This CDR3 spans 17 amino acids. Trimming cost V 6 bases and J 0 bases; bases outside gene matches: 9. The CDR3 spells CASNSGTGFATNEKLFF. The CDR3 DNA reads as TGCGCCAGCAACTCCGGGACAGGGTTTGCAACTAATGAAAAACTGTTTTTT. Supplemented by reference TRBV5-1 and TRBJ1-4, the full variable domain reads KAGVTQTPRYLIKTRGQQVTLSCSPISGHRSVSWYQQTPGQGLQFLFEYFSETQRNKGNFPGRFSGRQFSNSRSEMNVSTLELGDSALYLCASNSGTGFATNEKLFFGSGTQLSVL.

The chain is built from TRBV4-1 and TRBJ1-5; 8 positions match TRBD1. The V and J ends lost 0 bases and 4 bases, in that order; junction bases with no gene match: 8. The CDR3 runs to 17 residues. The germline CDR1 and CDR2 sequences are MGHRA and YSYEKL. CDR3 amino acids: CASSQDPTDRGNQPQHF. CDR3 nucleotides: TGCGCCAGCAGCCAAGACCCCACCGACAGGGGTAATCAGCCCCAGCATTTT.

V gene TRBV7-2 combines with J gene TRBJ2-3, with a weak D call TRBD2 (5 bases). Germline CDR1 SGHTA, CDR2 FQGNSA. Trimming removed 4 bases from V and 1 base from J, with 15 bases in between. The CDR3 length is 16 residues. The CDR3 DNA sequence: TGTGCCAGCAGCTCATCCAGCGGTCGGGGCACAGATACGCAGTATTTT. It encodes CASSSSSGRGTDTQYF. Full variable domain (outside the CDR3, taken from reference TRBV7-2 and TRBJ2-3): GAGVSQSPSNKVTEKGKDVELRCDPISGHTALYWYRQSLGQGLEFLIYFQGNSAPDKSGLPSDRFSAERTGGSVSTLTIQRTQQEDSAVYLCASSSSSGRGTDTQYFGPGTRLTVL.

The chain links TRBV13 to TRBJ1-5; D ambiguous. There are 14 residues in the CDR3. The germline gives CDR1 PRHDT, CDR2 FYEKMQ (reference sequence). The ends were cut back, 4 bases at V and 7 bases at J, with 14 bases in the middle. The CDR3 DNA reads TGTGCCAGCAGCTCGGCCGGAGCTTTGCAGCCCCAGCATTTT. Translation gives CASSSAGALQPQHF. Combining the CDR3 with reference TRBV13 and TRBJ1-5 gives the whole variable domain AAGVIQSPRHLIKEKRETATLKCYPIPRHDTVYWYQQGPGQDPQFLISFYEKMQSDKGSIPDRFSAQQFSDYHSELNMSSLELGDSALYFCASSSAGALQPQHFGDGTRLSIL.

CDR3 DNA sequence: TGCGCCAAACACCCAGATGGCTACACCTTC. This translates into CAKHPDGYTF. The genes are TRBV23-1 and TRBJ1-2; D gene ambiguous. TRBV23-1 is filed as an ORF, its function uncertain. There are 10 residues in the CDR3. The germline V and J ends were trimmed by 10 bases and 6 bases, with 9 bases remaining between them.

This clone was seen more than once but under ten times. The chain uses TRBV2 and TRBJ2-7; weak D call: TRBD2 (5 bases). Trimming stripped 6 bases from V and 2 bases from J, with 14 bases between. The CDR3 sequence is 14 residues long. Germline V gene sequence: CDR1 SNHLY, CDR2 FYNNEI. The CDR3 sequence: CASRYAGGAYEQYF. CDR3 coding DNA: TGTGCCAGCAGGTATGCGGGTGGGGCCTACGAGCAGTACTTC.

The chain has TRBV7-9 and TRBJ2-2; tentatively, D is TRBD1 or TRBD2 (6 bases each). Trimming took off 1 base at V and 6 bases at J, with 15 bases between the two ends. The CDR3 extends over 16 amino acids. Per the germline V gene, CDR1 is SEHNR and CDR2 is FQNEAQ (reference sequence). The CDR3 DNA is TGTGCCAGCAGCTTAGATAGGTATCGGGGGCCCGGGGAGCTGTTTTTT. Translating gives CASSLDRYRGPGELFF. Complete variable domain (other parts from reference TRBV7-9 and TRBJ2-2): DTGVSQNPRHKITKRGQNVTFRCDPISEHNRLYWYRQTLGQGPEFLTYFQNEAQLEKSRLLSDRFSAERPKGSFSTLEIQRTEQGDSAMYLCASSLDRYRGPGELFFGEGSRLTVL.

The rearrangement links TRBV11-2 to TRBJ2-7; 8 bases match TRBD2. Unmatched junction bases numbered 12, after V lost 7 bases and J lost 4 bases. The CDR3 contains 15 residues. Germline V lookup: CDR1 SGHAT, CDR2 FQNNGV. The CDR3 DNA reads as TGTGCCAGCACCCGAGGGGCTAGCGGGTCTTACGAGCAGTACTTC. It yields the protein CASTRGASGSYEQYF.

A single count supports this clone. The chain carries TRBV6-1 and TRBJ2-7, with D perhaps being TRBD1 or TRBD2 (5 bases each). The germline gives CDR1 MNHNS, CDR2 SASEGT. This CDR3 comprises 14 residues. Trimming removed 6 bases at V and 2 bases at J, with 14 bases between. CDR3 sequence reads: CASRETGTAYEQYF. The DNA for the CDR3 is TGTGCCAGCAGAGAAACCGGGACGGCCTACGAGCAGTACTTC.

The chain is built from TRBV7-7 and TRBJ1-3; no definite D call. The V gene lost 8 bases and the J gene lost 0 bases, with 8 bases spanning the gap. The CDR3 is made up of 13 amino acids. The germline CDR1 and CDR2 sequences are SSHAT and FNYEAQ (reference sequence). The CDR3 loop is CASAPNSGNTIYF. The CDR3 DNA reads TGTGCCAGCGCACCGAACTCTGGAAACACCATATATTTT.

The chain joins TRBV11-3 to TRBJ2-3, with D perhaps TRBD2 (5 bases). CDR3 length: 15 residues. In germline, CDR1 is SGHNT, CDR2 YENEEA. Trimming shortened V by 5 bases and J by 2 bases, and 14 bases separated the two germline ends. The CDR3 DNA sequence: TGTGCCAGCAGCCGGGATCCCACAACCACAGATACGCAGTATTTT. Amino acid sequence: CASSRDPTTTDTQYF.